Shown below are 22 T cell receptor beta chains from a single sample sequenced in a study of T cells in pancreatic ductal adenocarcinoma. Data came from immunoSEQ multiplex PCR; TCRdb stores just in-frame clones and leaves some out. The sample holds roughly 100,000 clones; nearly 95% are singletons and the top ten take around 2.9%. The selected patients with pancreatic ductal adenocarcinoma had surgery but no neoadjuvant therapy. The sequenced sample consisted of PBMCs. All receptors come from a human donor with pancreatic ductal adenocarcinoma.

V gene TRBV10-2 combines with J gene TRBJ2-5; tentative D call: TRBD1 (5 bases). CDR3 length: 15 amino acids. Germline V gene lookup returns CDR1 WSHSY and CDR2 SAAADI. V lost 1 base to trimming and J lost 1 base, with 10 bases between them. DNA for the CDR3: TGCGCCAGCAGTGAGTATGGGGCCTCCCAAGAGACCCAGTACTTC. Its translation: CASSEYGASQETQYF.

About this clone itself: Its ends do not fully match the called genes, so a read error is possible. The CDR3: CASSRTGRRNF. DNA of the CDR3: TGTGCCAGCAGCCGGACAGGGAGGCGAAACTTC. The gene calls are TRBV2 and TRBJ2-7; 8 bases match TRBD1. The CDR3 runs to 11 residues. Germline values: CDR1 SNHLY, CDR2 FYNNEI.

The chain couples TRBV7-9 to TRBJ1-1; a possible D gene is TRBD1 (5 bases). CDR1 and CDR2 from the germline V gene are SEHNR and FQNEAQ (reference sequence). The CDR3 covers 13 residues. V lost 6 bases and J 11 bases, leaving 19 bases between the germline ends. CDR3: CASSFMGDFTAFF. Here the CDR3 DNA reads TGTGCCAGCAGTTTTATGGGGGACTTCACTGCTTTCTTT.

The rearrangement joins TRBV28 to TRBJ2-6, with D possibly matching TRBD2 (6 bases). V gave up 3 bases and J gave up 3 bases, with 15 bases separating them. Germline CDR1 and CDR2: MDHEN and SYDVKM. CDR3 length: 17 residues. CDR3 loop: CASSFQRAWDGANVLTF. In nucleotides, the CDR3 is TGTGCCAGCAGTTTCCAGCGGGCTTGGGATGGGGCCAACGTCCTGACTTTC.

The V gene is TRBV9, the J gene TRBJ2-1; D might be TRBD1 (6 bases). The V end was cut by 4 bases, the J end by 7 bases, with 15 bases between. Germline V lookup: CDR1 SGDLS, CDR2 YYNGEE. CDR3 length: 14 residues. The DNA of the CDR3 is TGTGCCAGCAGCCCACTGACTGACAGGAATGAGCAGTTCTTC. It encodes CASSPLTDRNEQFF.

This rearrangement joins TRBV30 to TRBJ2-3, with 13 positions matching TRBD2. The CDR3 runs 20 residues. Trimming at V came to 1 base and at J to 6 bases, leaving 19 bases not matched to a gene. Germline V gives CDR1 GTSNPN, CDR2 SVGIG (reference sequence). CDR3 bases: TGTGCCTGGAGTGCGACAGGGTTTCGAGGGACTAGCGGGAAGACGGATACGCAGTATTTT. This gives the protein CAWSATGFRGTSGKTDTQYF.

The V gene is TRBV2, the J gene TRBJ2-3; D ambiguous. Trimming stripped 7 bases from V and 4 bases from J, with 12 bases between. The CDR3 is 13 residues long. The germline CDR1 and CDR2 sequences are SNHLY and FYNNEI. CDR3 in amino acids: CASKESAPDTQYF. CDR3 nucleotide sequence: TGTGCCAGCAAGGAGTCGGCGCCAGATACGCAGTATTTT.

This clone came up once. V usage is TRBV29-1 and J usage is TRBJ2-1, with 8 positions matching TRBD2. The V gene end was trimmed by 3 bases and the J gene end by 2 bases; junction bases not matched to a gene: 9. The CDR3 has 16 residues. The germline gives CDR1 SQVTM, CDR2 ANQGSEA. The chain's CDR3 is CSVEERERTAYNEQFF. Here the CDR3 DNA reads TGCAGCGTTGAGGAGCGGGAGAGGACCGCCTACAATGAGCAGTTCTTC.

The rearrangement joins TRBV2 to TRBJ1-2; 9 bases match TRBD1. The CDR3 contains 14 residues. The V gene's germline CDR1 is SNHLY and CDR2 FYNNEI. J gave up 10 bases and V 5 bases, and 11 bases lay outside the gene matches. The CDR3 loop reads CASSHTGTGRDYTF. DNA for the CDR3: TGTGCCAGCAGTCACACCGGGACAGGGAGAGACTACACCTTC.

The chain uses TRBV9 and TRBJ2-2, with D hard to call. CDR1 and CDR2 (germline): SGDLS, YYNGEE. The ends were cut back, 2 bases at V and 4 bases at J, with 9 bases in the middle. CDR3 size: 14 residues. CDR3 protein: CASSVQVTTGELFF. CDR3 in DNA: TGTGCCAGCAGCGTCCAGGTTACCACCGGGGAGCTGTTTTTT.

This rearrangement joins TRBV13 to TRBJ2-1; the match to TRBD2 covers 7 bases. This CDR3 contains 16 residues. With 4 bases clipped from V and 9 bases from J, the junction kept 15 bases outside the gene matches. CDR1 PRHDT and CDR2 FYEKMQ come from the germline V gene (reference sequence). CDR3 sequence (DNA): TGTGCCAGCAGCTACCGGAATAGCGGGCGCTTTTTTGAGCAGTTCTTC. Its protein product is CASSYRNSGRFFEQFF.

The rearrangement joins TRBV27 to TRBJ2-1, with 16 bases that match TRBD2. The CDR3 extends over 15 amino acids. J was trimmed by 10 bases and V by 5 bases; bases with no gene match: 5. Germline lookup yields CDR1 MNHEY and CDR2 SMNVEV (reference sequence). Written as DNA, the CDR3 is TGTGCCAGCAGTCCGGGGACTAGCGGGAGGGGGGAGCAGTTCTTC. It yields the protein CASSPGTSGRGEQFF.

The chain carries TRBV6-5 and TRBJ2-3, with D possibly TRBD1 on 5 matching bases. Trimming removed 6 bases at V and 11 bases at J, with 15 bases between. The CDR3 sequence is 12 residues long. Germline CDR1 reads MNHEY; CDR2 reads SVGAGI. CDR3 residues: CASSRFETEQYF. CDR3 bases: TGTGCCAGCAGCCGCTTTGAGACAGAGCAGTATTTT.

The CDR3, as DNA: TGTGCCAGCAGAAGATCGGGACAGGGCGAGTGGTTCTTC. Protein: CASRRSGQGEWFF. The chain recombines TRBV21-1 with TRBJ2-1; the D call TRBD1 from the table was never checked on the DNA. TRBV21-1 is classified as a pseudogene. The CDR3 is 13 amino acids.

The V call is TRBV2, the J call TRBJ1-2; D gene ambiguous. Germline assignment: CDR1 SNHLY and CDR2 FYNNEI. The V gene lost 8 bases and the J gene lost 3 bases, with 10 bases spanning the gap. There are 12 residues in the CDR3. This CDR3 is CASLSGDYGYTF. CDR3 DNA sequence: TGTGCCAGCCTGTCCGGAGACTATGGCTACACCTTC. Together with reference TRBV2 and TRBJ1-2, the CDR3 gives the full variable domain: EPEVTQTPSHQVTQMGQEVILRCVPISNHLYFYWYRQILGQKVEFLVSFYNNEISEKSEIFDDQFSVERPDGSNFTLKIRSTKLEDSAMYFCASLSGDYGYTFGSGTRLTVV.

The V gene is TRBV4-3, the J gene TRBJ2-1, with TRBD2 matching over 7 bases. The ends lost 4 bases at V and 9 bases at J; junction bases unmatched: 15. The CDR3 has 16 residues. Germline V gives CDR1 LGHNA, CDR2 YSLEER. The CDR3, as DNA: TGCGCCAGCAGCCCTCGAGCGGGGCGGGAGCCCGGTGAGCAGTTCTTC. This sequence encodes CASSPRAGREPGEQFF.

The chain carries TRBV18 and TRBJ2-1; tentatively, D is TRBD2 (5 bases). This CDR3 comprises 14 residues. V was shortened by 5 bases and J by 0 bases, with 8 bases between the two germline ends. Germline assignment: CDR1 KGHSH and CDR2 LQKENI. CDR3 residues: CASSTGSSYNEQFF. CDR3 in DNA: TGTGCCAGCTCAACGGGGAGCTCCTACAATGAGCAGTTCTTC.

V and J are TRBV11-1 and TRBJ2-5, with TRBD1 matching 7 bases. The CDR3 runs to 16 residues. J was trimmed by 5 bases and V by 1 base; bases with no gene match: 10. From germline, CDR1 is SGHAT and CDR2 FQDESV (reference sequence). Here the CDR3 DNA reads TGTGCCAGCAGCTTAGTCGAACAGGGGTTAATGGAGACCCAGTACTTC. Its protein is CASSLVEQGLMETQYF.

V usage is TRBV7-9 and J usage is TRBJ1-5; TRBD1 is a possible D gene (5 bases). Germline CDR1 SEHNR, CDR2 FQNEAQ (reference sequence). The CDR3 is 15 residues long. V lost 1 base and J lost 1, with 8 bases in between. For the CDR3, the DNA is TGTGCCAGCAGCTTAGGGGGGGGGAGCAATCAGCCCCAGCATTTT. This translates into CASSLGGGSNQPQHF.

The chain is built from TRBV28 and TRBJ2-1, with a tentative D call TRBD1 (6 bases). Between the trimmed V and J ends, which lost 8 bases and 4 bases, there was a span of 12 bases. Germline loops: CDR1 MDHEN, CDR2 SYDVKM. CDR3 length equals 13 residues. The CDR3: CASALGQYNEQFF. The CDR3 nucleotides are TGTGCCAGCGCCCTTGGACAGTACAATGAGCAGTTCTTC. The full variable domain, its missing parts supplied by reference TRBV28 and TRBJ2-1, is DVKVTQSSRYLVKRTGEKVFLECVQDMDHENMFWYRQDPGLGLRLIYFSYDVKMKEKGDIPEGYSVSREKKERFSLILESASTNQTSMYLCASALGQYNEQFFGPGTRLTVL.

The rearrangement joins TRBV27 to TRBJ2-4, with 7 nucleotides matching TRBD2. The junction had 8 bases not matched to a gene; V was cut back by 5 bases and J by 7 bases. Germline assignment: CDR1 MNHEY and CDR2 SMNVEV (reference sequence). The CDR3 runs 14 residues. The CDR3 reads CASSPRGRENIQYF. As DNA, the CDR3 is TGTGCCAGCAGTCCACGAGGGAGGGAGAACATTCAGTACTTC.

The chain recombines TRBV10-1 with TRBJ2-5; 9 bases agree with TRBD2. Germline V gene lookup returns CDR1 WNHNN and CDR2 SYGVQD (reference sequence). The CDR3 has 19 amino acids. The V gene end was trimmed by 4 bases and the J gene end by 5 bases; junction bases not matched to a gene: 20. CDR3 sequence (DNA): TGCGCCAGCAGTGGGGGGGTAAGGCGGGAGGGCCCTCCCTGGGAGACCCAGTACTTC. Translating gives CASSGGVRREGPPWETQYF.